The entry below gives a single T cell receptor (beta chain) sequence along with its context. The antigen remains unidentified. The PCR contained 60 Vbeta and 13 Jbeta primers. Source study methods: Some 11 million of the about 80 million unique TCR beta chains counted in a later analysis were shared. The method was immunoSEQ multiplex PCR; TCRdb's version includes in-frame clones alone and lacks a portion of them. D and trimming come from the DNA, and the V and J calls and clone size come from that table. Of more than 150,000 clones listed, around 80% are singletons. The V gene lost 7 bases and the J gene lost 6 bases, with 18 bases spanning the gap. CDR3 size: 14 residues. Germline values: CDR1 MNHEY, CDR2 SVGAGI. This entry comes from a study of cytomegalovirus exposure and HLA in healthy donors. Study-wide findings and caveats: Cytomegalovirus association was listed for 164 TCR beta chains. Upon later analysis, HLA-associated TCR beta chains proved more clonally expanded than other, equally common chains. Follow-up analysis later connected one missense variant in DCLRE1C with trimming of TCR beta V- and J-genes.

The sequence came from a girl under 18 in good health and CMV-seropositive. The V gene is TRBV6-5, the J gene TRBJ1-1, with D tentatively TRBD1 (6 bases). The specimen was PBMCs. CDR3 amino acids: CASTTSGAGAEAFF. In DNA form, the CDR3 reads TGTGCCAGCACCACGTCAGGGGCTGGTGCTGAAGCTTTCTTT.